The source of this T cell receptor (beta chain) is a study of beta chain features in type 1 diabetes. As for the study in general: Similarity in age, gender and cell yields was seen between patients and healthy donors.

Donors underwent one heparinised blood draw, around 100 mL on average. Each of the CD4+ naive, central memory, regulatory and stem cell-like memory populations was sorted via CD45RO/CCR7/CD25/CD127/CD95/CD27. This clone came up a few times. What it binds is not known. The CDR3 totals 15 residues. The V end lost 3 bases, the J end lost 3 bases, and 12 bases lay between the germline ends. The germline V gene encodes CDR1 SGHVS and CDR2 FQNEAQ. Expressed TCRB transcripts were sequenced because the entire RNA isolate underwent reverse transcription. Using immunoSEQ multiplex PCR, the repertoire was profiled, and TCRdb retains in-frame clones only, with some absent. The sample lists hundreds of thousands of clones; roughly 13% were seen once. The study, taken as a whole, reports: A definitive answer on HLA type influencing TCRB rearrangement was not reached here. TCRB CDR3s from Type 1 diabetes patients were moderately but significantly shorter in all four CD4+ subsets.

J is TRBJ2-1 and V is TRBV7-8; a weak D match, TRBD2 (5 bases). The TCR was taken from a man in his late teens or twenties with type 1 diabetes. Source material: naive CD4+ T cells from blood. CDR3 sequence reads: CASSLDGMYYNEQFF. DNA for the CDR3: TGTGCCAGCAGCTTGGACGGGATGTACTACAATGAGCAGTTCTTC.